Shown below are 28 T cell receptor beta chains from a single sample sequenced in a study of blood T cell repertoires in COVID-19. Method: immunoSEQ multiplex PCR; TCRdb's copy keeps in-frame clones and lacks some. The sample has about 380,000 clones, roughly 89% seen once. The specimen sequenced was peripheral blood. The source is a man aged 18-30 years with active or convalescent COVID-19.

CDR3 loop: CASSSHWDSYGYTF. The CDR3 DNA follows: TGTGCCAGCAGCTCCCACTGGGACAGCTATGGCTACACCTTC. The chain combines TRBV7-9 with TRBJ1-2; the match to TRBD1 covers 7 bases. The J segment lost 4 bases and the V segment lost 4 bases, leaving 6 bases of the junction unmatched. The CDR3 runs to 14 residues. Germline CDR1 SEHNR, CDR2 FQNEAQ (reference sequence).

This clone showed up many times. This sequence joins TRBV19 and TRBJ2-1, with D tentatively TRBD1 (5 bases). The germline V gene has CDR1 LNHDA and CDR2 SQIVND (reference sequence). This CDR3 region has 14 residues. Trimming left V 7 bases short and J 7 bases short, with 17 bases between. The DNA for the CDR3 is TGTGCCAGTACCTATAGCTCAAGGGGAAATGAGCAGTTCTTC. It codes for CASTYSSRGNEQFF. Looking up the rest from reference TRBV19 and TRBJ2-1 gives the full variable domain: DGGITQSPKYLFRKEGQNVTLSCEQNLNHDAMYWYRQDPGQGLRLIYYSQIVNDFQKGDIAEGYSVSREKKESFPLTVTSAQKNPTAFYLCASTYSSRGNEQFFGPGTRLTVL.

The chain is built from TRBV5-8 and TRBJ2-4; 9 bases map to TRBD1. Per the germline V gene, CDR1 is SGHTS and CDR2 is YDEGEE. This CDR3 contains 13 residues. V shed 3 bases and J 8 bases; nucleotides not matched to a gene: 3. The CDR3 protein is CASSSGQGYIQYF. The CDR3 nucleotides are TGTGCCAGCAGCTCGGGACAGGGTTACATTCAGTACTTC.

The V and J genes are TRBV3-1 (or the pseudogene TRBV3-2) and TRBJ1-4; 7 nucleotides agree with TRBD1. CDR1 LGHDT and CDR2 YNNKEL come from the germline V gene (reference sequence). CDR3 length: 14 residues. Trimming at V came to 6 bases and at J to 6 bases, leaving 7 bases not matched to a gene. The CDR3 region has the DNA TGTGCCAGCAGTCCCGGGACAGCGGATGAAAAACTGTTTTTT. This encodes CASSPGTADEKLFF.

The CDR3 sequence: CASRKMDLSYNEQFF. CDR3 nucleotides: TGTGCCAGCAGGAAGATGGACTTGTCCTACAATGAGCAGTTCTTC. The chain has TRBV7-2 and TRBJ2-1; possibly TRBD2 for D (5 bases). There are 15 residues in the CDR3. Germline V gene data show CDR1 as SGHTA and CDR2 as FQGNSA. V shed 6 bases and J shed 1 base, with 13 bases lying between them.

The V call is TRBV4-3, the J call TRBJ1-2; no reliable D call. CDR1 is LGHNA and CDR2 is YSLEER in the germline V gene. V lost 2 bases and J lost 8, with 18 bases in between. This CDR3 is 15 amino acids long. Written as DNA, the CDR3 is TGCGCCAGCAGCCAATCTAGCGAATTGTTTAAAGGCTACACCTTC. This sequence encodes CASSQSSELFKGYTF.

The gene calls are TRBV28 and TRBJ1-2, with D uncertain. Trimming took 2 bases from V and 0 from J, leaving 7 bases between them. Germline V gene lookup returns CDR1 MDHEN and CDR2 SYDVKM. The length of the CDR3 is 14 residues. CDR3 bases: TGTGCCAGCAGTTTAAACACAGCTAACTATGGCTACACCTTC. Residues: CASSLNTANYGYTF.

This clone was counted a single time. The rearrangement links TRBV6-5 to TRBJ2-3; D remains ambiguous. CDR1 is MNHEY and CDR2 is SVGAGI in the germline V gene. The germline V and J ends were trimmed by 5 bases and 5 bases, with 5 bases remaining between them. The CDR3 loop spans 11 amino acids. This CDR3 is CASSRQDTQYF. The CDR3 DNA is TGTGCCAGCAGTCGACAAGATACGCAGTATTTT.

This clone was seen just once. The CDR3 protein is CASSVAGRANEQFF. The CDR3 coding sequence is TGTGCCAGCAGCGTAGCAGGCAGGGCGAATGAGCAGTTCTTC. This rearrangement joins TRBV9 to TRBJ2-1; the D gene is possibly TRBD1 (5 bases). This CDR3 comprises 14 residues. The V end lost 0 bases, the J end lost 7 bases, and 11 bases lay between the germline ends. The germline gives CDR1 SGDLS, CDR2 YYNGEE.

This rearrangement joins TRBV7-2 to TRBJ1-5; TRBD1 is a possible D gene (5 bases). The CDR3 is 16 residues long. Trimming stripped 1 base from V and 7 bases from J, with 17 bases between. Germline CDR1 is SGHTA and CDR2 is FQGNSA. CDR3 protein: CASSLVVSGMGQPQHF. DNA for the CDR3: TGTGCCAGCAGCTTAGTCGTGTCAGGGATGGGGCAGCCCCAGCATTTT.

The CDR3 bases are TGTGCCAGCAGCGTCCTAGCGAGCAATGAGCAGTTCTTC. Protein product: CASSVLASNEQFF. The chain combines TRBV9 with TRBJ2-1; D perhaps matches TRBD2 (6 bases). CDR1 is SGDLS and CDR2 is YYNGEE in the germline V gene. The CDR3 totals 13 residues. V was pared by 2 bases and J by 6 bases, with 9 bases between.

The V call is TRBV11-2, the J call TRBJ1-2; D remains unclear. The CDR3 has 13 amino acids. The V end lost 0 bases, the J end lost 3 bases, and 5 bases lay between the germline ends. From germline, CDR1 is SGHAT and CDR2 FQNNGV. CDR3 nucleotide sequence: TGTGCCAGCAGCTTAGACGTTTACTATGGCTACACCTTC. This gives the protein CASSLDVYYGYTF. Supplemented by reference TRBV11-2 and TRBJ1-2, the full variable domain reads EAGVAQSPRYKIIEKRQSVAFWCNPISGHATLYWYQQILGQGPKLLIQFQNNGVVDDSQLPKDRFSAERLKGVDSTLKIQPAKLEDSAVYLCASSLDVYYGYTFGSGTRLTVV.

The chain employs TRBV3-1 (or the pseudogene TRBV3-2) and TRBJ2-3; D uncertain. V lost 0 bases, J lost 2 bases, and 12 bases lay in between. Germline V gene sequence: CDR1 LGHDT, CDR2 YNNKEL (reference sequence). The CDR3 loop spans 16 amino acids. CDR3 protein: CASSQDYLVFTDTQYF. CDR3 DNA sequence: TGTGCCAGCAGCCAAGACTATCTAGTTTTCACAGATACGCAGTATTTT.

The chain employs TRBV11-2 and TRBJ2-5, with 7 bases identical to TRBD1. V was pared by 4 bases and J by 1 base, with 3 bases of the junction left unmatched. This CDR3 is 14 amino acids long. CDR1 SGHAT and CDR2 FQNNGV come from the germline V gene. The CDR3 coding sequence is TGTGCCAGCAGCTCGTGGGACAGCCAAGAGACCCAGTACTTC. It specifies CASSSWDSQETQYF.

The CDR3 DNA sequence: TGTGCCAGCAGCCGGGGGACAACGGGGTGGACTGAAGCTTTCTTT. Protein product: CASSRGTTGWTEAFF. The chain couples TRBV6-2 or TRBV6-3 to TRBJ1-1; D is perhaps TRBD1 (6 bases). Germline-derived CDR1 and CDR2 are MNHEY and SVGEGT. CDR3 size: 15 residues. The V end lost 6 bases, the J end lost 5 bases, and 19 bases lay between the germline ends.

The chain is built from TRBV12-3 or TRBV12-4 and TRBJ1-2, with D possibly TRBD1 on 5 matching bases. CDR3 length: 13 amino acids. Trimming pared 6 bases from V and 4 bases from J, leaving 12 bases between. CDR3 DNA sequence: TGTGCCAGCAGACCGTGGGGCAGCTATGGCTACACCTTC. Its protein product is CASRPWGSYGYTF.

V and J are TRBV6-5 and TRBJ1-1; TRBD1 is a possible D gene (6 bases). CDR1 MNHEY and CDR2 SVGAGI come from the germline V gene. This CDR3 has 14 residues. Between the trimmed V and J ends, which lost 2 bases and 0 bases, there was a span of 7 bases. The CDR3 DNA is TGTGCCAGCAGTTACGGACAGTTGAACACTGAAGCTTTCTTT. Protein product: CASSYGQLNTEAFF.

The chain recombines TRBV10-3 with TRBJ1-5; the D is unclear. Germline V gene lookup returns CDR1 ENHRY and CDR2 SYGVKD. V shed 4 bases and J shed 3 bases, with 7 bases lying between them. The CDR3 loop spans 13 amino acids. The CDR3 bases are TGTGCCATCAGTGCACAGATCAATCAGCCCCAGCATTTT. Translated: CAISAQINQPQHF.

J is TRBJ1-1 and V is TRBV18; 8 nucleotides line up with TRBD1. V gave up 4 bases and J gave up 4 bases; unmatched junction bases: 5. CDR1 is KGHSH and CDR2 is LQKENI in the germline V gene. This CDR3 has 14 amino acids. The CDR3 nucleotides read TGTGCCAGCTCACGACAGGGGTTTAGCACTGAAGCTTTCTTT. Encoded protein: CASSRQGFSTEAFF.

The J gene is TRBJ2-1, the V gene TRBV7-2; 9 bases match TRBD2. CDR3 length: 15 residues. After removal of 2 bases from V and 7 bases from J, the junction contained 6 bases not matched to a gene. Per the germline V gene, CDR1 is SGHTA and CDR2 is FQGNSA. The CDR3 is CASSLPRGGGNEQFF. The CDR3 DNA reads TGTGCCAGCAGCTTACCGCGGGGGGGAGGGAATGAGCAGTTCTTC.

The chain links TRBV10-2 to TRBJ2-1; 11 nucleotides line up with TRBD2. J gave up 3 bases and V 6 bases, and 4 bases lay outside the gene matches. The germline V gene has CDR1 WSHSY and CDR2 SAAADI. The length of the CDR3 is 15 residues. CDR3 sequence: CASRTGTSGYNEQFF. CDR3 sequence (DNA): TGCGCCAGCAGAACCGGGACTAGCGGCTACAATGAGCAGTTCTTC.

The rearrangement uses TRBV7-9 and TRBJ2-4, with 7 positions matching TRBD2. This CDR3 spans 16 amino acids. With 5 bases clipped from V and 0 bases from J, the junction kept 7 bases outside the gene matches. Germline V gene lookup returns CDR1 SEHNR and CDR2 FQNEAQ (reference sequence). The chain's CDR3 is CASSPHSGLAKNIQYF. For the CDR3, the DNA is TGTGCCAGCAGCCCCCATAGCGGGCTAGCCAAAAACATTCAGTACTTC.

V usage is TRBV19 and J usage is TRBJ1-5; no clear D. Trimming cost V 9 bases and J 3 bases, with 15 bases left between them. The CDR3 contains 14 residues. The V gene's germline CDR1 is LNHDA and CDR2 SQIVND (reference sequence). The CDR3 reads CARRTEADNQPQHF. The DNA of the CDR3 is TGTGCCAGGCGGACGGAGGCAGACAATCAGCCCCAGCATTTT.

DNA of the CDR3: TGTGCCAGCAGCTTAGAGAGGACAATCTCTGGAAACACCATATATTTT. It yields the protein CASSLERTISGNTIYF. This rearrangement joins TRBV11-2 to TRBJ1-3; D might be TRBD1 (5 bases). Germline CDR1 SGHAT, CDR2 FQNNGV. CDR3 length: 16 amino acids. Trimming removed 0 bases at V and 0 bases at J, with 9 bases between.

The rearrangement links TRBV7-2 to TRBJ1-6; TRBD1 matches 8 bases. Germline loops: CDR1 SGHTA, CDR2 FQGNSA. This CDR3 is built from 15 residues. The junction had 6 bases not matched to a gene; V was cut back by 1 base and J by 10 bases. The CDR3 reads CASSLGGTGGSPLHF. The CDR3 DNA reads TGTGCCAGCAGCTTAGGTGGGACAGGAGGATCACCCCTCCACTTT.

This chain uses TRBV19 with TRBJ1-1, with 10 bases that match TRBD1. CDR1 and CDR2 from the germline V gene are LNHDA and SQIVND (reference sequence). The CDR3 consists of 19 residues. V lost 4 bases, J lost 0 bases, and 14 bases stayed unmatched. This CDR3 reads CASSTGTGVWGVMNTEAFF. CDR3 DNA: TGTGCCAGTAGTACCGGGACAGGGGTATGGGGTGTCATGAACACTGAAGCTTTCTTT.

V usage is TRBV24-1 and J usage is TRBJ1-2; D may be TRBD1 (5 bases). The CDR3 is 13 amino acids. Trimming stripped 4 bases from V and 4 bases from J, with 9 bases between. CDR1 KGHDR and CDR2 SFDVKD come from the germline V gene. CDR3 nucleotides: TGTGCCACCAGTGAGGGGCGCGGCTATGGCTACACCTTC. Protein sequence: CATSEGRGYGYTF.

This clone was counted between two and nine times. This sequence joins TRBV3-1 (or the pseudogene TRBV3-2) and TRBJ1-3, with unresolved D. Trimming pared 1 base from V and 2 bases from J, leaving 6 bases between. The CDR3 loop spans 14 amino acids. Germline values: CDR1 LGHDT, CDR2 YNNKEL (reference sequence). CDR3 loop: CASSQGGTGNTIYF. The CDR3 nucleotides are TGTGCCAGCAGCCAAGGAGGGACTGGAAACACCATATATTTT.